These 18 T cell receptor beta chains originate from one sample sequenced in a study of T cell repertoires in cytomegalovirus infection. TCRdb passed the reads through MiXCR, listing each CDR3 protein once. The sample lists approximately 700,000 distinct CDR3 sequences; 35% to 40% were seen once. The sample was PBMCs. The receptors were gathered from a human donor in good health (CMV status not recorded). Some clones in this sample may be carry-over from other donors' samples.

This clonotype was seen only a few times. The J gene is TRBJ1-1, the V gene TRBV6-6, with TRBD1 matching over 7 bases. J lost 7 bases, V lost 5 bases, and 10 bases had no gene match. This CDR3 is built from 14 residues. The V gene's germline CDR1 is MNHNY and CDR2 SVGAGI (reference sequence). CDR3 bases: TGTGCCAGCAGTAGACTGACAGGGACGGGTGAAGCTTTCTTT. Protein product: CASSRLTGTGEAFF.

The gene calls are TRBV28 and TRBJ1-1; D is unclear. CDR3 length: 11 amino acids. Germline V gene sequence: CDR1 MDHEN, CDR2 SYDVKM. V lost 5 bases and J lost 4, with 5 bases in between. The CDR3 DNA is TGTGCCAGCAGTGTGGGCACTGAAGCTTTCTTT. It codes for CASSVGTEAFF.

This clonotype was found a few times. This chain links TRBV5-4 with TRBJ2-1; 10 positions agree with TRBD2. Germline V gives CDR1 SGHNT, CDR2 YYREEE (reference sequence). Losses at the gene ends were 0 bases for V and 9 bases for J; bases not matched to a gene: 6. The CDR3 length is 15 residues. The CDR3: CASSLGLAGEREQFF. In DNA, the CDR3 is TGTGCCAGCAGCTTGGGTCTAGCGGGAGAACGTGAGCAGTTCTTC.

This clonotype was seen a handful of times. The CDR3 region is CASSRQQGHGELFF. The CDR3 coding sequence is TGTGCCAGTAGTCGGCAACAGGGGCACGGGGAGCTGTTTTTT. The chain has TRBV19 and TRBJ2-2, with 7 positions matching TRBD1. This CDR3 is 14 amino acids long. V gave up 5 bases and J gave up 7 bases; unmatched junction bases: 7. Germline CDR1 reads LNHDA; CDR2 reads SQIVND (reference sequence).

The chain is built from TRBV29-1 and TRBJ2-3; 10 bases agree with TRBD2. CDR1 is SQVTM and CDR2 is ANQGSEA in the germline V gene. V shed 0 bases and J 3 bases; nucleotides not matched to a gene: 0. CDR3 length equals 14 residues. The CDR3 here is CSVEDSGGTDTQYF. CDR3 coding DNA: TGCAGCGTTGAAGATAGCGGGGGGACAGATACGCAGTATTTT.

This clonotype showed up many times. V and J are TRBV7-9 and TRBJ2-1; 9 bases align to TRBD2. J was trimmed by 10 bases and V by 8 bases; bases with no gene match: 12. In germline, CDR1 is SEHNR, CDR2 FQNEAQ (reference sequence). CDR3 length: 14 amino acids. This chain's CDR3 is CASRGAGGPQEQFF. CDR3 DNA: TGTGCCAGCCGTGGCGCGGGAGGGCCACAGGAGCAGTTCTTC.

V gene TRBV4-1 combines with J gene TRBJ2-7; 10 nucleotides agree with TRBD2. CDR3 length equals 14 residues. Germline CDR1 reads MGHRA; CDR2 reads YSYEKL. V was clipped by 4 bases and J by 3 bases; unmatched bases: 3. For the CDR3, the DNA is TGCGCCAGCAGCCGTCTAGCGGGAGTCTACGAGCAGTACTTC. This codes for CASSRLAGVYEQYF.

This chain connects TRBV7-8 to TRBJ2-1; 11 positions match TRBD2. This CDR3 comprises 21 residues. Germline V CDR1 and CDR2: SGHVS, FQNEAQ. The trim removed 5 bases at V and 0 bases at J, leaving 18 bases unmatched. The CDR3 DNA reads TGTGCCAGCAGCCCTAGAGGGGTGCTAGCGGGGGGTCAGAGCTCCTACAATGAGCAGTTCTTC. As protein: CASSPRGVLAGGQSSYNEQFF.

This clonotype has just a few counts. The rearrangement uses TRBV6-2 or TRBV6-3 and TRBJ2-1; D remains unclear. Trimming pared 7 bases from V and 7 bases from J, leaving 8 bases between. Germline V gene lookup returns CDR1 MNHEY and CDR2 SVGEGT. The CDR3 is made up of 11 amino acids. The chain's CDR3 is CASNSNNEQFF. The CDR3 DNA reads TGTGCCAGCAATAGTAATAATGAGCAGTTCTTC.

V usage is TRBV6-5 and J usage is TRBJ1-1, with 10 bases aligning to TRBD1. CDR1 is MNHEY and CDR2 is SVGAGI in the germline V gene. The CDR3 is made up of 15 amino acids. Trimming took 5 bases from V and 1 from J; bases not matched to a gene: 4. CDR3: CASSRTGGANTEAFF. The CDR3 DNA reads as TGTGCCAGCAGTCGGACAGGGGGGGCGAACACTGAAGCTTTCTTT.

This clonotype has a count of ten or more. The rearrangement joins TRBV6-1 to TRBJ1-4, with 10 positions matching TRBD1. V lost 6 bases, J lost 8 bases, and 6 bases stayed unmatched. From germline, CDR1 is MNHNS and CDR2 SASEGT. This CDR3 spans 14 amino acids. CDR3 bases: TGTGCCAGCAGGAAGGACAGGGGGAAGGAAAAACTGTTTTTT. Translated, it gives CASRKDRGKEKLFF.

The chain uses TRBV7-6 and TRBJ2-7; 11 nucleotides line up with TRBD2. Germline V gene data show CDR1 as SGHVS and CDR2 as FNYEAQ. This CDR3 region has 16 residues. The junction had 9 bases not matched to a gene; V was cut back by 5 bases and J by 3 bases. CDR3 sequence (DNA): TGTGCCAGCAGCCCGACCGTAGCGGGAGGGAACTACGAGCAGTACTTC. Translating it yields CASSPTVAGGNYEQYF.

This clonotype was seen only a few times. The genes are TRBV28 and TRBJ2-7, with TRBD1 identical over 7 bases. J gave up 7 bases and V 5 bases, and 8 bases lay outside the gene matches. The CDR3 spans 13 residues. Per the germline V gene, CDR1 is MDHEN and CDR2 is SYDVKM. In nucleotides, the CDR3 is TGTGCCAGCAGTCCGGGGACAGATCCAGAGCAGTACTTC. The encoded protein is CASSPGTDPEQYF.

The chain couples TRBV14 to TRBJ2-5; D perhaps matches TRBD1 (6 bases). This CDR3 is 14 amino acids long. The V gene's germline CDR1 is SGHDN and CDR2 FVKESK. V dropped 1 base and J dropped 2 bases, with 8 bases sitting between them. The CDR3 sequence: CASSQVRGQETQYF. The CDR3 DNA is TGTGCCAGCAGCCAAGTAAGGGGGCAAGAGACCCAGTACTTC.

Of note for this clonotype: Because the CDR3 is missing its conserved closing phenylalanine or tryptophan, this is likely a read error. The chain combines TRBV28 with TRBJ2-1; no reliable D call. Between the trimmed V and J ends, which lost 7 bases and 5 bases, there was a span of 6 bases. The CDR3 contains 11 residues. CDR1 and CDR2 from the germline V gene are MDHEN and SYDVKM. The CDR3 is CASMGNNEQFL. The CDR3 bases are TGTGCCAGCATGGGAAACAATGAGCAGTTCTTA.

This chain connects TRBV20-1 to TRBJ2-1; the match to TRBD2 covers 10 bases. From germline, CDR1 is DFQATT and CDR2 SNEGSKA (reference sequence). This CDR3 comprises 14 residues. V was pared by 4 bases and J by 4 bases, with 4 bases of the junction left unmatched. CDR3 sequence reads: CSATSGGKYNEQFF. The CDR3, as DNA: TGCAGTGCTACTAGCGGGGGAAAATACAATGAGCAGTTCTTC.

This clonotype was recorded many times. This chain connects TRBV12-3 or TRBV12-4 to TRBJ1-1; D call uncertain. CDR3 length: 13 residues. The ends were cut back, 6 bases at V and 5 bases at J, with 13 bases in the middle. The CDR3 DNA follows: TGTGCCAGCAGGCCAAATCTGGGGACTGAAGCTTTCTTT. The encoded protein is CASRPNLGTEAFF.

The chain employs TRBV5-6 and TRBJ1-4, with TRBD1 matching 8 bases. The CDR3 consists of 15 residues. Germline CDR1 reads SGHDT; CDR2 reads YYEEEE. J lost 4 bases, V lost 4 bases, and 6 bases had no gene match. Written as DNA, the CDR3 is TGTGCCAGCAGCCCCGACAGGGGCTTTAATGAAAAACTGTTTTTT. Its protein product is CASSPDRGFNEKLFF.